A selection of T cell receptor beta chains follows, all from one sample in a study of CXCR3-negative and CXCR3-positive naive CD8 T cells. TCRdb reprocessed the 5' RACE reads and reports one entry per CDR3 protein, with no DNA. Its table lists about 62,000 distinct CDR3 sequences. The sequencing sample was made of naive CXCR3- CD8+ T cells from blood. The receptors stem from a human donor in good health. Some clones in this sample may be carry-over from other donors' samples. Each CDR3 is given with its conserved first and last residue. The listing skips clone size in some rows; elsewhere it reads once, few, many or a size class.

V gene	clone size	J gene	CDR3 protein
TRBV6-6	.	TRBJ2-3	CASSYSILGGVTDTQYF
TRBV7-9	.	TRBJ2-7	CASSFWTYEQYF
TRBV27	.	TRBJ2-5	CASRQRQGEHMETQYF
TRBV7-8	.	TRBJ2-1	CASSLPSSNTGWDEQFF
TRBV21-1	.	TRBJ1-6	CASRPGGIRNSPLHF
TRBV29-1	.	TRBJ1-1	CSVEDLQTAEAFF
TRBV5-1	.	TRBJ2-4	CASSPDNGFTDIQYF
TRBV6-4	.	TRBJ2-5	CASRGLGEETQYF
TRBV4-3	medium-sized	TRBJ2-3	CASSQDRWTDTQYF
TRBV6-2/TRBV6-3	.	TRBJ2-7	CASSYVLLVAGSVSYEQYF
TRBV20-1	.	TRBJ1-1	CNVRAGQNTEAFF
TRBV15	medium-sized	TRBJ2-7	CATSSGTGGSYEQYF
TRBV7-8	.	TRBJ2-5	CASSPLLVAGGKETQYF
TRBV5-1	.	TRBJ2-2	CASMPNTGELFF
TRBV7-2	.	TRBJ1-5	CASRPGGGGQPQHF
TRBV7-6	.	TRBJ2-1	CASSLPNPGGPNNEQFF
TRBV4-3	.	TRBJ1-6	CASSQDRLNSPLHF
TRBV10-3	.	TRBJ2-7	CAISEDGYPGEQYF
TRBV20-1	.	TRBJ2-7	CSARRLDGPYEQYF
TRBV25-1	.	TRBJ2-1	CASSAPGLAGYNEQFF
TRBV18	.	TRBJ1-1	CASSPSGDDAFF
TRBV20-1	.	TRBJ1-1	CSAPREGRNTEAFF
TRBV9	.	TRBJ2-5	CASSITGTGGETQYF
TRBV29-1	.	TRBJ1-2	CSAGTGDGYTF
TRBV28	.	TRBJ2-1	CASSWDRGEGYNEQFF
TRBV29-1	.	TRBJ2-4	CSVALGQGVAKNIQYF
TRBV29-1	.	TRBJ2-1	CSVRTVGFEQFF
TRBV5-5	.	TRBJ2-2	CASTGEILRTGELFF
TRBV15	.	TRBJ2-3	CATTFGRDPPSTDTQYF
TRBV9	.	TRBJ2-1	CASSVAGTSGGASYNEQFF
TRBV7-9	.	TRBJ2-2	CASSSGQGVSTGELFF
TRBV28	.	TRBJ2-7	CASSLVPKSSYEQYF
TRBV24-1	.	TRBJ2-7	CATSESDRGEQYF
TRBV6-2/TRBV6-3	.	TRBJ1-2	CASSYSPYYGYTF
TRBV20-1	.	TRBJ2-7	CSARWEESYEQYF
TRBV28	.	TRBJ2-3	CASSLSIVFTTLSTDTQYF
TRBV7-2	.	TRBJ1-4	CASSQTGVGEKLFF
TRBV27	.	TRBJ2-5	CASSFPNQETQYF
TRBV6-4	.	TRBJ2-3	CASSDLAGGGTDTQYF
TRBV5-1	.	TRBJ2-7	CASSLSTGGSHEQYF
TRBV7-9	.	TRBJ2-7	CASSLPGNPYEQYF